Below, one T cell receptor (beta chain) is given with its context. CDR3 length: 15 residues. This specimen belongs to a study of blood T cell repertoires in COVID-19. Study summary: Specimens from acute and convalescent COVID-19 originated in the United States, Italy and Spain. PBMCs, B-cell-depleted T cells, or T cells provided the cDNA or gDNA that made up the material.

Authors' data handling: Amplification with reference gene primers provided the estimates of nucleated cell counts. The repertoire was sequenced with immunoSEQ multiplex PCR; TCRdb's copy has only in-frame clones and lacks some. V, J and clone size derive from that table, while D and trimming were established from the DNA sequence. The sample lists about 260,000 clones, over 75% seen once, with 8.6% in the top ten. Sequencing was performed on peripheral blood. The receptor comes from a human donor in a cohort sampled during active COVID-19. This chain links TRBV21-1 with TRBJ1-2; the D call TRBD1 from the table was never checked on the DNA. TRBV21-1 is designated a pseudogene. CDR3 amino acids: CASSPQRVRTAGYTF. In DNA, the CDR3 is TGTGCCAGCAGCCCACAAAGAGTGAGAACAGCCGGCTACACCTTC.